This paragraph reports one T cell receptor (beta chain). This sample was included in a study of blood T cell repertoires in COVID-19. About the study: The samples span acute and convalescent COVID-19 from the United States, Italy and Spain. T cells, B-cell-depleted T cells, or PBMCs provided the cDNA or gDNA that served as material.

The CDR3 covers 15 residues. With 0 bases removed from V and 2 bases from J, the gap between germline ends came to 12 bases. The germline V gene encodes CDR1 SGHRS and CDR2 YFSETQ. Authors' analysis steps: Estimated nucleated cell counts came from reference gene primer amplification. Libraries were prepared by immunoSEQ multiplex PCR; TCRdb keeps only in-frame clonotypes and omits some of them. V, J and clone size reflect that table, while D and trimming were determined from the DNA. The sample carries fewer than 70,000 clones, roughly 90% recorded once. This chain connects TRBV5-1 to TRBJ2-7; D is possibly TRBD1 (6 bases). The receptor was derived from a human donor in a cohort sampled during active COVID-19. The specimen sequenced was peripheral blood. CDR3: CASSLGGRPTYEQYF. The CDR3 nucleotides are TGCGCCAGCAGCTTGGGGGGGCGACCTACCTACGAGCAGTACTTC.